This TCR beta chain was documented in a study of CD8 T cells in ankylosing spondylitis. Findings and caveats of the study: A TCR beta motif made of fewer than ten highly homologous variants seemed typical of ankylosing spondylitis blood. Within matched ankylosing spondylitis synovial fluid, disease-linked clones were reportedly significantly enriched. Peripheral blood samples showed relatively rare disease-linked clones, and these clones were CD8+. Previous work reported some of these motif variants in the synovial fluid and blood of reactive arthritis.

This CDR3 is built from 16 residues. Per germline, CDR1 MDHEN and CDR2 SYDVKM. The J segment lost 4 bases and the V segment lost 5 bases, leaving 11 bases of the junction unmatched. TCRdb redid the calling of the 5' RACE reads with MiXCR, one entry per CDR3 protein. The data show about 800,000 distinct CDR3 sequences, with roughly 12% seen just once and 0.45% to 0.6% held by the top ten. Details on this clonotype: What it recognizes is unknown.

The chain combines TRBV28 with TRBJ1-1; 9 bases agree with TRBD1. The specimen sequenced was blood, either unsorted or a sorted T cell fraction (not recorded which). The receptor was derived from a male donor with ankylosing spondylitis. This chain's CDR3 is CASSIRPGQGSTEAFF. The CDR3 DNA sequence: TGTGCCAGCAGTATTCGCCCGGGACAGGGAAGCACTGAAGCTTTCTTT.